This T cell receptor (beta chain) was documented in a study of blood T cell repertoires in COVID-19. Looking at the study overall: The United States, Italy and Spain supplied acute and convalescent COVID-19 samples.

Study processing details: Amplification of reference gene primers was used by the study to estimate nucleated cell counts. Sequenced by immunoSEQ multiplex PCR; TCRdb stores in-frame clones only, minus some. V, J and clone size are those of that table, while D and trimming were read from the DNA. Among tens of thousands of clones listed, around 88% were seen once. The CDR3 extends over 17 amino acids. Per germline, CDR1 LNHDA and CDR2 SQIVND (reference sequence). J was trimmed by 0 bases and V by 6 bases; bases with no gene match: 6. The rearrangement joins TRBV19 to TRBJ2-6; 9 bases align to TRBD1. This receptor was taken from a woman in her 70s with acute or convalescent COVID-19. Sequenced input: peripheral blood. CDR3 nucleotides: TGTGCCAGTAGCCTGGACAGGGGAGGCTCTGGGGCCAACGTCCTGACTTTC. It is translated as CASSLDRGGSGANVLTF.